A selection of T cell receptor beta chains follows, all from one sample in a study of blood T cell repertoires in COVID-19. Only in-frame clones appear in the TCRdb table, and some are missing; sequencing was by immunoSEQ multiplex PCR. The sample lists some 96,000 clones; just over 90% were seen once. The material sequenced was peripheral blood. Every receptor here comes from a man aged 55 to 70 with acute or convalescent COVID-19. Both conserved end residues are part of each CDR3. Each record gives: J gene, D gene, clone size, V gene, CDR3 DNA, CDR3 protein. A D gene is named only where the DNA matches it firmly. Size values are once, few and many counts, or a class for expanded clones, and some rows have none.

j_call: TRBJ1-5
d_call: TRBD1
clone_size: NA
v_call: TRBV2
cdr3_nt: TGTGCCAGCAGTCTATCGACAGGGGGAAATCAGCCCCAGCATTTT
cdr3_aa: CASSLSTGGNQPQHF

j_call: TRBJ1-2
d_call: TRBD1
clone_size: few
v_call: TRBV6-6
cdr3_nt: TGTGCCAGCAGTTACGCGGGACAGGGGGCGAGCGGCTACACCTTC
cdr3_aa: CASSYAGQGASGYTF

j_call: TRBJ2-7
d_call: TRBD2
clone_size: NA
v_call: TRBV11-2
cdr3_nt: TGTGCCAGCGGGAGGGGCTACGAGCAGTACTTC
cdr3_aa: CASGRGYEQYF

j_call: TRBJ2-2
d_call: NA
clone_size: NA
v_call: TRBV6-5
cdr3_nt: TGTGCCAGCAGTTACTCGGACAGGAACACCGGGGAGCTGTTTTTT
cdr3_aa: CASSYSDRNTGELFF

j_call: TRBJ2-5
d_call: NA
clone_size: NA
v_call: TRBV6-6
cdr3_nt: TGTGCCATCTCCGGGAACCAAGAGACCCAGTACTTC
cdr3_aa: CAISGNQETQYF

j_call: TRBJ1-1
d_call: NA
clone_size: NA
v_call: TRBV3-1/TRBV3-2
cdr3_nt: TGTGCCAGCAGCCAAGAAACCCCTCGTGGGGGCTCGGAAGCTTTCTTT
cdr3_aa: CASSQETPRGGSEAFF

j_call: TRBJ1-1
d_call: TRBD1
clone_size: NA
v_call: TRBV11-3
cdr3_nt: TGTGCCAGCAGCTTGACAGGGACAAACACTGAAGCTTTCTTT
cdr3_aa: CASSLTGTNTEAFF

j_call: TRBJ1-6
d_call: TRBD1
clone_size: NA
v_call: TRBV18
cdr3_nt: TGTGCCAGCTCTCCACAGGGGTTCTTTTCACCCCTCCACTTT
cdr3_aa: CASSPQGFFSPLHF

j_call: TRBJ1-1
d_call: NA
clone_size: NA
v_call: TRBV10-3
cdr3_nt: TGTGCCACGCGGGACACTGAAGCTTTCTTT
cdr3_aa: CATRDTEAFF

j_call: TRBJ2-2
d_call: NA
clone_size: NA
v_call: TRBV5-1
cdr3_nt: TGCGCCAGCAGCTTGATGGGCCGGCACTCCACCGGGGAGCTGTTTTTT
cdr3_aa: CASSLMGRHSTGELFF

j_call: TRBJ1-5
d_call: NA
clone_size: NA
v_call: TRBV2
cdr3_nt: TGTGCCAGCACAGAAAATGGCAATCAGCCCCAGCATTTT
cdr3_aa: CASTENGNQPQHF

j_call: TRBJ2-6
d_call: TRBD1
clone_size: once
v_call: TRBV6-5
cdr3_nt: TGTGCCGGGGTTACCAGGGGGCGTGGGGCCAACGTCCTGACTTTC
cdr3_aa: CAGVTRGRGANVLTF

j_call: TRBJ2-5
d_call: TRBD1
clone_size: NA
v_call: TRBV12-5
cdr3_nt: TGTGCTAGTGGCCAACAGGGGGCGGGCGAGACCCAGTACTTC
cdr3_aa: CASGQQGAGETQYF

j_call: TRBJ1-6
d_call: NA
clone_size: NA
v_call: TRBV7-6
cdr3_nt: TGTGCCAGCAGCTTAGAGAGCTCCTATAATTCACCCCTCCACTTT
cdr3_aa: CASSLESSYNSPLHF

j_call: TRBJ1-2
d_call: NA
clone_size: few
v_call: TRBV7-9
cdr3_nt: TGTGCCAGCAGCTTAGAGACAGCCTATGGCTACACCTTC
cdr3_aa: CASSLETAYGYTF

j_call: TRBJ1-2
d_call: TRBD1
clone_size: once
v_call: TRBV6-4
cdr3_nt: TGTGCCAGCAGCCCTCACAGGGGGCTGAATGGCTACACCTTC
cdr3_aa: CASSPHRGLNGYTF

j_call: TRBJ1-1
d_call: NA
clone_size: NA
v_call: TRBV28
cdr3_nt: TGTGCCAGCAGCCATCAGGGTAACACTGAAGCTTTCTTT
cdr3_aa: CASSHQGNTEAFF

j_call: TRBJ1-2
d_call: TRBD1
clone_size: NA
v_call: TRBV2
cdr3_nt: TGTGCCAGCAGCCTGACAGGGCTCTATGGCTACACCTTC
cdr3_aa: CASSLTGLYGYTF

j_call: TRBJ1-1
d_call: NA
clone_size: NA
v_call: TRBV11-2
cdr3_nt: TGTGCCAGCAGCCCCGGACGGGGAACCACTGAAGCTTTCTTT
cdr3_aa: CASSPGRGTTEAFF

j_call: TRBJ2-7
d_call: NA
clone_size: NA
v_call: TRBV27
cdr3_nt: TGTGCCAGCAGTCGGGAACCTGCTTACGAGCAGTACTTC
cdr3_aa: CASSREPAYEQYF

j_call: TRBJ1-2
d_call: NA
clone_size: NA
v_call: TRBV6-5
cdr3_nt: TGTGCCAGCAGGGACAGCCCAACTCCATCCTATGGCTACACCTTC
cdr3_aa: CASRDSPTPSYGYTF

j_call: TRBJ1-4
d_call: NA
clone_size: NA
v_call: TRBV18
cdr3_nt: TGTGCCAGCTCAATGAGGGTTCGTGAAAAACTGTTTTTT
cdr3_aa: CASSMRVREKLFF

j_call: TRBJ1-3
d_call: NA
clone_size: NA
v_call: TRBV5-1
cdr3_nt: TGCGCCAGCAGCTTGCGGCAGGGATCCAACTCTGGAAACACCATATATTTT
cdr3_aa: CASSLRQGSNSGNTIYF

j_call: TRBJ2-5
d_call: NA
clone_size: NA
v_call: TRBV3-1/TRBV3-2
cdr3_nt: TGTGCCAGCAGCCAAGGATTAGCCGAAGAGACCCAGTACTTC
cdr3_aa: CASSQGLAEETQYF

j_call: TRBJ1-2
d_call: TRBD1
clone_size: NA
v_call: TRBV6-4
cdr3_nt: TGTGCCAGCAGTCCGGGACAGGGACTCTATGGCTACACCTTC
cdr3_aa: CASSPGQGLYGYTF

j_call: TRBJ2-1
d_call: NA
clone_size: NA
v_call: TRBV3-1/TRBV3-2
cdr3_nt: TGTGCCAGCAGCCAAGATAGGAGGCCGAGCTCCTACAATGAGCAGTTCTTC
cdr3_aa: CASSQDRRPSSYNEQFF

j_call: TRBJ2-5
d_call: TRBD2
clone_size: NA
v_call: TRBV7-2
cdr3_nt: TGTGCCAGCAGCATAAGGACTAGCGGGGTGGGGGAGACCCAGTACTTC
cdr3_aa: CASSIRTSGVGETQYF

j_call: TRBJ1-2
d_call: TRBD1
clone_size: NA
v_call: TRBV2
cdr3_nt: TGTGCCAGCAGTGTTAACAGGGGATACTATGGCTACACCTTC
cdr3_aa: CASSVNRGYYGYTF

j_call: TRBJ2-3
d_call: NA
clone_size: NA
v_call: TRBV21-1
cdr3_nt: TGTGCCAGCAGCTGCACAGCGGGGGGGACAGATACGCAGTATTTT
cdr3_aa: CASSCTAGGTDTQYF

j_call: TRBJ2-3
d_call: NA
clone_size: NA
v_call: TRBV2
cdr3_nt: TGTGCCAGCACGAGCCAGCGATTAGATACGCAGTATTTT
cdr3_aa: CASTSQRLDTQYF

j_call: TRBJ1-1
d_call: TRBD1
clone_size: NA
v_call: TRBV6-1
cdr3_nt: TGTGCCAGCAGTGATGGACAGGGTTGGACTGAAGCTTTCTTT
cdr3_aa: CASSDGQGWTEAFF

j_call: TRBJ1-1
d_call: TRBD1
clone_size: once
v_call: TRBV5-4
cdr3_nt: TGTGCCAGCAGCTTCGGACAGGAGAACACTGAAGCTTTCTTT
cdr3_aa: CASSFGQENTEAFF

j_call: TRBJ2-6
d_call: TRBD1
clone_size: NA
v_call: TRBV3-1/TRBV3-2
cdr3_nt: TGTGCCAGCAGCCAATTTTATGGACAGGGGGGGCCTCGCGTCCTGACTTTC
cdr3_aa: CASSQFYGQGGPRVLTF

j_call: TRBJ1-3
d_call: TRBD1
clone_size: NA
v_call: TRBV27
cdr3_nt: TGTGCCAGCAGTTTTGGGACAGGGTCGGGAAACACCATATATTTT
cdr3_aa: CASSFGTGSGNTIYF

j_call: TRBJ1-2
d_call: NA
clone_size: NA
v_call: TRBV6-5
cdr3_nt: TGTGCCACCTCGGGGGGTAACGAGCCCTATGGCTACACCTTC
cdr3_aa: CATSGGNEPYGYTF

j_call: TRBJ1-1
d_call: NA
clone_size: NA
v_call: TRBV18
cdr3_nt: TGTGCCAGCTCACCAGGGAGAGGGAACACTGAAGCTTTCTTT
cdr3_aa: CASSPGRGNTEAFF

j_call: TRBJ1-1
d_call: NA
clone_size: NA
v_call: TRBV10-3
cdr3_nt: TGTGCCATCAGGAAAGGGGGGGTAAAGGACACTGAAGCTTTCTTT
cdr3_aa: CAIRKGGVKDTEAFF

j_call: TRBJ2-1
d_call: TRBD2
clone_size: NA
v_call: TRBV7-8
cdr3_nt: TGTGCCAGCAGCCCGCGACTAGCGGGGGGTGAGCAGTTCTTC
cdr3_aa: CASSPRLAGGEQFF

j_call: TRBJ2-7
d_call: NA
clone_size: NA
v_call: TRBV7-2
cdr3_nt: TGTGCCAGCAGCCAACCCCCGGTTCTCTACGAGCAGTACTTC
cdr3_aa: CASSQPPVLYEQYF

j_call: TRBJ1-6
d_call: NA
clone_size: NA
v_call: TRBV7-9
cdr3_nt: TGTGCCAGCAGCTTCGGCGCCTTCCGGACTCGGGCGTCACCCCTCCACTTT
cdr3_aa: CASSFGAFRTRASPLHF

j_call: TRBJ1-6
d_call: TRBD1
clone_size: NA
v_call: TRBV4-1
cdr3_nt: TGCGCCAGCAGCCAAGATCTAGGACAGGGGGCCTATAATTCACCCCTCCACTTT
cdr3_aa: CASSQDLGQGAYNSPLHF

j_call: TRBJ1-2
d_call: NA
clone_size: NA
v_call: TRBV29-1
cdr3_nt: TGCAGCGCCCGGACGGGAGCAATAGCTAACTATGGCTACACCTTC
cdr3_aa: CSARTGAIANYGYTF

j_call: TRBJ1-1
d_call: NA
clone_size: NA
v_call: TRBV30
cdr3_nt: TGTGCCTGGAGTGTTCAGGAAAGAACTGAAGCTTTCTTT
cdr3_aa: CAWSVQERTEAFF

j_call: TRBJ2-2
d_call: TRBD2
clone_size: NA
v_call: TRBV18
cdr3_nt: TGTGCCAGCTCACCATTAGCGGGGGGACCAAACACCGGGGAGCTGTTTTTT
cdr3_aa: CASSPLAGGPNTGELFF

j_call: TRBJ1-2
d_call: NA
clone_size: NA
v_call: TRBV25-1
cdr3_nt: TGTGCCAGCAGGGGCTACTATGGCTACACCTTC
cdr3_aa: CASRGYYGYTF

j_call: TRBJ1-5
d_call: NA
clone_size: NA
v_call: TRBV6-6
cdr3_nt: TGTGCCAGCAGTCCTGGCAGGGATGGCAATCAGCCCCAGCATTTT
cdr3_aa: CASSPGRDGNQPQHF

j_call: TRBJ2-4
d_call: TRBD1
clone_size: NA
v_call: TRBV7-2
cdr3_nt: TGTGCCAGCAGCCAGTCGACAGGGGGCACGGGAAACATTCAGTACTTC
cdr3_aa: CASSQSTGGTGNIQYF

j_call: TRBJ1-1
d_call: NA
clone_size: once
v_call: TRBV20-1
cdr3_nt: TGCAGTGCCCTTCGGGGTGAAGCTTTCTTT
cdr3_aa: CSALRGEAFF

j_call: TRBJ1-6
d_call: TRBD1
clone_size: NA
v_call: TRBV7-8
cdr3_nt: TGTGCCAGCAGCTCGACCGGGACAGGGAATTCACCCCTCCACTTT
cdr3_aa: CASSSTGTGNSPLHF

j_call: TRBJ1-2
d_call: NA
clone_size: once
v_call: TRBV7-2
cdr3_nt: TGTGCCAGCAGCGCAGGACAGCTCTATGGCTACACCTTC
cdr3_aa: CASSAGQLYGYTF

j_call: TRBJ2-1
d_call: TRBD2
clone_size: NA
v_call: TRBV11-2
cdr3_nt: TGTGCCAGCAGCCAGACTAGCGGGGTGTTTAATGAGCAGTTCTTC
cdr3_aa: CASSQTSGVFNEQFF

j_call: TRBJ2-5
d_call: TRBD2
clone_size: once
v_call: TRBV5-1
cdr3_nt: TGCGCCAGCAGCTTCTCACCTAGCGGGTTAGAAGAGACCCAGTACTTC
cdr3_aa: CASSFSPSGLEETQYF

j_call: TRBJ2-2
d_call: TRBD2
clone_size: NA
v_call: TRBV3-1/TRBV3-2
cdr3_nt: TGTGCCAGCAGCAAAGGGCTTCTTGGGGGGGCGAACACCGGGGAGCTGTTTTTT
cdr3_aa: CASSKGLLGGANTGELFF

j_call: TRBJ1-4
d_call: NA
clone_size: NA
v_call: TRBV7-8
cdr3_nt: TGTGCCAGCAGCTTAAATCGTCAAGGGGTCCCAACTAATGAAAAACTGTTTTTT
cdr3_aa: CASSLNRQGVPTNEKLFF

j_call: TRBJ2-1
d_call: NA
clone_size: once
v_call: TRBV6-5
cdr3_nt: TGTGCCAGCTCTAGCCCGTATAGCTCCTACAATGAGCAGTTCTTC
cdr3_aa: CASSSPYSSYNEQFF

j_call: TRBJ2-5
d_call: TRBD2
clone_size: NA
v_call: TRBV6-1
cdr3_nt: TGTGCCAGCAGTGACGGGGCGGGGGGGTATACCCAAGAGACCCAGTACTTC
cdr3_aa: CASSDGAGGYTQETQYF

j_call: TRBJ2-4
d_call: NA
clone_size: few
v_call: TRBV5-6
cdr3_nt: TGTGCCAGCAGCACGGACTCCCCACTAGCCAAAAACATTCAGTACTTC
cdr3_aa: CASSTDSPLAKNIQYF

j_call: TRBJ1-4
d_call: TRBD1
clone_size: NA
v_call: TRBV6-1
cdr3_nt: TGTGCCAGCAGTGAACAGGGGGCGGCGGATGAAAAACTGTTTTTT
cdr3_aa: CASSEQGAADEKLFF

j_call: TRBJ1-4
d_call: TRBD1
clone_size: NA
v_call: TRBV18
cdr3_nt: TGTGCCAGCTCACCTCAGGGGGATGAAAAACTGTTTTTT
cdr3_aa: CASSPQGDEKLFF

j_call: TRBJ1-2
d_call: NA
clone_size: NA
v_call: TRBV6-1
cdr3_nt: TGTGCCAGCAGTGAACACGGTGGGGCTCATGGCTACACCTTC
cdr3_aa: CASSEHGGAHGYTF